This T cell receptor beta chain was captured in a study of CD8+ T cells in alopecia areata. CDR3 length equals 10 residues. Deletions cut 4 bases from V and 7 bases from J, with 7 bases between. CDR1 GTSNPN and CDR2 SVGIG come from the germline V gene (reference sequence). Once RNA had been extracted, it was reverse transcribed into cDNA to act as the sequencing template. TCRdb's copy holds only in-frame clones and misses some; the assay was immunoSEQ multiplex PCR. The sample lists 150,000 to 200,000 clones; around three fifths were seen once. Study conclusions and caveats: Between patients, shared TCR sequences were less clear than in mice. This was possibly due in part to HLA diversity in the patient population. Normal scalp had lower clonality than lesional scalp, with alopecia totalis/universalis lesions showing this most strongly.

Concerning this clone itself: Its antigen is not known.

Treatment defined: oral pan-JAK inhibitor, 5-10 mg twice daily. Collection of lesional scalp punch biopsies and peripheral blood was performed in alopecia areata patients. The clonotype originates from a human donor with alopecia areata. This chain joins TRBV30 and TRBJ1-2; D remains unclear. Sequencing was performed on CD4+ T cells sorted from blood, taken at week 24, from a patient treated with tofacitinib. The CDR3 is CAWIGGGYTF. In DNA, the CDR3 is TGTGCCTGGATTGGCGGTGGCTACACCTTC.